The 31 T cell receptor beta chains reported below all come from one sample, sequenced in a study of spatial heterogeneity in lung cancer. Stated time point: sample taken at primary tumor resection. MiXCR, applied by TCRdb to the 5' RACE reads, yields one record per CDR3 protein. The sample has some 55,000 distinct CDR3 sequences; under 7.5% are singletons. Specimen: PBMCs, collected at surgery. All receptors derive from a female donor with early-stage non-small cell lung cancer.

This clonotype was seen many times. As DNA, the CDR3 is TGCGCCAGCAGTGAGAGCCTATCCTACGAGCAGTACTTC. Amino acids: CASSESLSYEQYF. The chain uses TRBV10-1 and TRBJ2-7; D uncertain. Germline lookup yields CDR1 WNHNN and CDR2 SYGVQD (reference sequence). The V end was cut by 2 bases, the J end by 1 base, with 6 bases between. This CDR3 comprises 13 residues.

This clonotype was seen repeatedly, ten times or more. This chain joins TRBV6-5 and TRBJ1-2; tentatively, D is TRBD1 (6 bases). Germline V gene sequence: CDR1 MNHEY, CDR2 SVGAGI. V lost 7 bases, J lost 4 bases, and 13 bases lay in between. CDR3 size: 13 residues. CDR3: CASTPTGFYGYTF. CDR3 sequence (DNA): TGTGCCAGCACCCCGACAGGTTTCTATGGCTACACCTTC.

In its sample, this clonotype was seen a few times. The gene calls are TRBV11-3 and TRBJ2-3; 10 nucleotides match TRBD1. With V trimmed by 5 bases and J by 5 bases, 7 bases remained unmatched. In germline, CDR1 is SGHNT, CDR2 YENEEA. The length of the CDR3 is 15 residues. CDR3 in amino acids: CASSPRQGAGDTQYF. The CDR3, as DNA: TGTGCCAGCAGCCCGAGACAGGGGGCAGGAGATACGCAGTATTTT. Using reference TRBV11-3 and TRBJ2-3 for the parts outside the CDR3, the full variable domain is EAGVVQSPRYKIIEKKQPVAFWCNPISGHNTLYWYLQNLGQGPELLIRYENEEAVDDSQLPKDRFSAERLKGVDSTLKIQPAELGDSAVYLCASSPRQGAGDTQYFGPGTRLTVL.

The chain combines TRBV7-9 with TRBJ1-6; D ambiguous. Trimming took 3 bases from V and 7 from J, leaving 4 bases between them. The CDR3 sequence is 12 residues long. Germline CDR1 reads SEHNR; CDR2 reads FQNEAQ (reference sequence). The CDR3 sequence is CASSLGNSPLHF. DNA for the CDR3: TGTGCCAGCAGCTTGGGGAATTCACCCCTCCACTTT.

This clonotype was found many times. The chain couples TRBV5-6 to TRBJ1-1, with a tentative D call TRBD1 (5 bases). The CDR3 totals 16 residues. Germline assignment: CDR1 SGHDT and CDR2 YYEEEE. Trimming took off 4 bases at V and 4 bases at J, with 20 bases between the two ends. The CDR3 here is CASSPPGGVWSTEAFF. The CDR3 DNA sequence: TGTGCCAGCAGCCCCCCGGGGGGGGTATGGAGCACTGAAGCTTTCTTT.

This clonotype came up many times. The V gene is TRBV29-1, the J gene TRBJ2-7; 10 nucleotides align to TRBD1. This CDR3 region has 15 residues. Trimming took 0 bases from V and 3 from J; bases not matched to a gene: 5. The V gene's germline CDR1 is SQVTM and CDR2 ANQGSEA. The CDR3 region is CSVEEGTGEGYEQYF. In DNA form, the CDR3 reads TGCAGCGTTGAAGAGGGGACAGGGGAAGGCTACGAGCAGTACTTC.

This clonotype appeared a few times. The rearrangement uses TRBV7-6 and TRBJ1-3, with D uncertain. The CDR3 has 16 residues. V was shortened by 5 bases and J by 1 base, with 15 bases between the two germline ends. CDR1 is SGHVS and CDR2 is FNYEAQ in the germline V gene. In nucleotides, the CDR3 is TGTGCCAGCAGCCCCACTTCGGCGGGGTCTGGAAACACCATATATTTT. Translated: CASSPTSAGSGNTIYF.

This clonotype turned up a few times. The chain employs TRBV24-1 and TRBJ2-7, with D perhaps TRBD1 (6 bases). Germline CDR1 reads KGHDR; CDR2 reads SFDVKD. V lost 5 bases and J 0 bases, leaving 10 bases between the germline ends. The CDR3 length is 14 residues. CDR3 DNA sequence: TGTGCCACCAGTGTGGGACATAGCTCCTACGAGCAGTACTTC. Protein: CATSVGHSSYEQYF.

This clonotype was seen ten or more times. This chain links TRBV5-1 with TRBJ2-7, with D hard to call. Trimming removed 5 bases at V and 0 bases at J, with 6 bases between. Germline loops: CDR1 SGHRS, CDR2 YFSETQ. The CDR3 is 12 residues long. For the CDR3, the DNA is TGCGCCAGCAGTTTGAGCTCCTACGAGCAGTACTTC. Translated, it gives CASSLSSYEQYF.

This clonotype was seen more than once but under ten times. The chain combines TRBV20-1 with TRBJ2-2; D gene ambiguous. Germline CDR1 is DFQATT and CDR2 is SNEGSKA (reference sequence). V was trimmed by 3 bases and J by 1 base, leaving 9 bases between them. This CDR3 has 14 residues. As DNA, the CDR3 is TGCAGTGCTAGGCCTCCAGTGAACACCGGGGAGCTGTTTTTT. It yields the protein CSARPPVNTGELFF.

This clonotype was detected a few times. The junction and the germline gene differ at one end; a read error may be behind it. This sequence joins TRBV12-3 or TRBV12-4 and TRBJ1-1, with a weak D call TRBD1 (6 bases). CDR3 length: 11 amino acids. Here the CDR3 DNA reads TGTGCCAGCAGTTCCCGTCCAGTGGGGGCCTTT. Protein sequence: CASSSRPVGAF.

This sequence joins TRBV6-5 and TRBJ1-2; D unclear. Germline V lookup: CDR1 MNHEY, CDR2 SVGAGI. Trimming cost V 2 bases and J 4 bases, with 11 bases left between them. This CDR3 comprises 14 residues. The CDR3, as DNA: TGTGCCAGCAGTTACAGTCTGGGCTCCTATGGCTACACCTTC. This translates into CASSYSLGSYGYTF.

The sample holds many counts of this clonotype. This chain connects TRBV28 to TRBJ2-7, with 7 bases lining up with TRBD1. The CDR3 runs 16 residues. V was pared by 6 bases and J by 3 bases, with 14 bases of the junction left unmatched. Germline V lookup: CDR1 MDHEN, CDR2 SYDVKM. CDR3 coding DNA: TGTGCCAGCAGCCCGGCCTACAGGGGCCTAAACTACGAGCAGTACTTC. Its translation: CASSPAYRGLNYEQYF. Together with reference TRBV28 and TRBJ2-7, the CDR3 gives the full variable domain: DVKVTQSSRYLVKRTGEKVFLECVQDMDHENMFWYRQDPGLGLRLIYFSYDVKMKEKGDIPEGYSVSREKKERFSLILESASTNQTSMYLCASSPAYRGLNYEQYFGPGTRLTVT.

The table lists this clonotype with many counts. V is TRBV27 and J is TRBJ2-3; D uncertain. Germline V lookup: CDR1 MNHEY, CDR2 SMNVEV (reference sequence). CDR3 length: 14 residues. V lost 3 bases and J lost 2, with 9 bases in between. CDR3 bases: TGTGCCAGCAGTTTTCGGTTAACCACAGATACGCAGTATTTT. Its protein is CASSFRLTTDTQYF.

This clonotype was observed at least ten times. The rearrangement uses TRBV29-1 and TRBJ1-5; D gene uncertain. CDR3 length: 13 amino acids. The V gene's germline CDR1 is SQVTM and CDR2 ANQGSEA. V was shortened by 4 bases and J by 4 bases, with 11 bases between the two germline ends. This CDR3 reads CSVADGGNQPQHF. The CDR3 nucleotides read TGCAGCGTTGCCGACGGAGGAAATCAGCCCCAGCATTTT.

The V and J genes are TRBV2 and TRBJ1-5; D possibly corresponds to TRBD1 (6 bases). Per the germline V gene, CDR1 is SNHLY and CDR2 is FYNNEI. The CDR3 runs to 13 residues. Trimming stripped 9 bases from V and 0 bases from J, with 9 bases between. The CDR3 bases are TGTGCCAGTACAGGGAATAGCAATCAGCCCCAGCATTTT. Encoded protein: CASTGNSNQPQHF.

The chain is built from TRBV6-5 and TRBJ1-5; 10 bases agree with TRBD1. The CDR3 contains 17 residues. With 5 bases clipped from V and 0 bases from J, the junction kept 7 bases outside the gene matches. Germline CDR1 and CDR2: MNHEY and SVGAGI. The CDR3 DNA is TGTGCCAGCAGTCCACGGGACAGGGGCCTTAGCAATCAGCCCCAGCATTTT. It is translated as CASSPRDRGLSNQPQHF.

The chain combines TRBV5-1 with TRBJ1-1, with D uncertain. Deletions cut 6 bases from V and 1 base from J, with 10 bases between. The CDR3 covers 13 residues. Per germline, CDR1 SGHRS and CDR2 YFSETQ. The CDR3 nucleotides read TGCGCCAGCACCTGGGCCCGGAACACTGAAGCTTTCTTT. This codes for CASTWARNTEAFF. Full variable domain (rest looked up from reference TRBV5-1 and TRBJ1-1): KAGVTQTPRYLIKTRGQQVTLSCSPISGHRSVSWYQQTPGQGLQFLFEYFSETQRNKGNFPGRFSGRQFSNSRSEMNVSTLELGDSALYLCASTWARNTEAFFGQGTRLTVV.

At least ten counts were recorded for this clonotype. The rearrangement uses TRBV19 and TRBJ2-1, with D maybe TRBD2 (6 bases). V was trimmed by 7 bases and J by 3 bases, leaving 13 bases between them. The V gene's germline CDR1 is LNHDA and CDR2 SQIVND (reference sequence). This CDR3 comprises 14 residues. CDR3 sequence: CASTIGGSYNEQFF. CDR3 bases: TGTGCCAGTACCATTGGAGGGAGCTACAATGAGCAGTTCTTC. Variable domain in full (rest from reference TRBV19 and TRBJ2-1): DGGITQSPKYLFRKEGQNVTLSCEQNLNHDAMYWYRQDPGQGLRLIYYSQIVNDFQKGDIAEGYSVSREKKESFPLTVTSAQKNPTAFYLCASTIGGSYNEQFFGPGTRLTVL.

Ten or more counts support this clonotype. The chain combines TRBV5-1 with TRBJ1-6, with 7 bases that match TRBD1. Germline CDR1 reads SGHRS; CDR2 reads YFSETQ. This CDR3 region has 15 residues. Trimming cost V 3 bases and J 8 bases; bases outside gene matches: 8. The CDR3 here is CASSSQAGGDSPLHF. The CDR3 region has the DNA TGCGCCAGCAGCTCCCAGGCAGGGGGAGATTCACCCCTCCACTTT.

This clonotype has ten or more counts. The J gene is TRBJ2-3, the V gene TRBV2, with a possible D match to TRBD1 (6 bases). Germline loops: CDR1 SNHLY, CDR2 FYNNEI. This CDR3 comprises 13 residues. V lost 4 bases to trimming and J lost 1 base, with 6 bases between them. The CDR3 region is CASSGQGTDTQYF. The CDR3 DNA sequence: TGTGCCAGCAGTGGACAGGGCACAGATACGCAGTATTTT.

This clonotype was counted between two and nine times. The chain is built from TRBV7-3 and TRBJ1-1, with TRBD1 matching 8 bases. There are 15 residues in the CDR3. The trim removed 4 bases at V and 1 base at J, leaving 5 bases unmatched. Per germline, CDR1 SGHTA and CDR2 FQGTGA. The CDR3 coding sequence is TGTGCCAGCAGCTCCCGGACAGGGCCGAACACTGAAGCTTTCTTT. It codes for CASSSRTGPNTEAFF.

The chain carries TRBV24-1 and TRBJ2-7, with D possibly being TRBD1 or TRBD2 (6 bases each). This CDR3 is built from 13 residues. CDR1 KGHDR and CDR2 SFDVKD come from the germline V gene. V lost 7 bases and J lost 6, with 15 bases in between. The CDR3 DNA sequence: TGTGCCACCAGCTCTAGGGGGGTCGGCGAGCAGTACTTC. It specifies CATSSRGVGEQYF.

This clonotype occurred many times. J is TRBJ2-7 and V is TRBV5-1; D is perhaps TRBD1 or TRBD2 (5 bases each). Germline V lookup: CDR1 SGHRS, CDR2 YFSETQ. CDR3 length: 13 residues. Trimming removed 4 bases from V and 1 base from J, with 9 bases in between. For the CDR3, the DNA is TGCGCCAGCAGCATCGGGACGTCCTACGAGCAGTACTTC. It yields the protein CASSIGTSYEQYF.

This clonotype was counted between two and nine times. V gene TRBV6-1 combines with J gene TRBJ1-5; the D is unclear. V lost 4 bases and J 0 bases, leaving 10 bases between the germline ends. This CDR3 has 15 amino acids. Germline V lookup: CDR1 MNHNS, CDR2 SASEGT. The CDR3 DNA reads TGTGCCAGCAGTGGGAAAGTTAGTAGCAATCAGCCCCAGCATTTT. Translating it yields CASSGKVSSNQPQHF.

This clonotype was recorded at least ten times. The chain has TRBV12-3 or TRBV12-4 and TRBJ2-7; 7 positions match TRBD1. After removal of 10 bases from V and 5 bases from J, the junction contained 8 bases not matched to a gene. This CDR3 comprises 12 residues. The CDR3 DNA is TGTGCCACCCTACAGGGGTGGGACGAGCAGTACGTC. Protein: CATLQGWDEQYV.

This clonotype occurred many times. This chain connects TRBV7-2 to TRBJ2-3; the D gene is possibly TRBD2 (6 bases). The V gene's germline CDR1 is SGHTA and CDR2 FQGNSA. V was trimmed by 1 base and J by 2 bases, leaving 13 bases between them. The CDR3 runs 16 residues. The CDR3 coding sequence is TGTGCCAGCAGCTTAGGTAGTAGCGGACTCACAGATACGCAGTATTTT. Translated, it gives CASSLGSSGLTDTQYF.

This clonotype was counted at least ten times. The gene calls are TRBV7-8 and TRBJ2-3; D ambiguous. The CDR3 has 14 amino acids. Trimming took off 1 base at V and 1 base at J, with 6 bases between the two ends. Germline-derived CDR1 and CDR2 are SGHVS and FQNEAQ. CDR3 nucleotide sequence: TGTGCCAGCAGCTTAGGTCCGGGCACAGATACGCAGTATTTT. Amino acid sequence: CASSLGPGTDTQYF.

V gene TRBV6-5 combines with J gene TRBJ1-3, with D tentatively TRBD1 (6 bases). This CDR3 spans 15 amino acids. CDR1 and CDR2 from the germline V gene are MNHEY and SVGAGI. Trimming left V 6 bases short and J 11 bases short, with 23 bases between. CDR3: CASSPRDTRKVAIYF. The CDR3, as DNA: TGTGCCAGCAGCCCAAGGGACACCCGAAAGGTTGCCATATATTTT.

V gene TRBV6-5 combines with J gene TRBJ1-4; maybe TRBD1 (5 bases). Germline-derived CDR1 and CDR2 are MNHEY and SVGAGI. CDR3 length: 15 residues. Trimming left V 6 bases short and J 0 bases short, with 11 bases between. The DNA of the CDR3 is TGTGCCAGCAGGCCCAGGGCCGCAACTAATGAAAAACTGTTTTTT. This codes for CASRPRAATNEKLFF.

This clonotype was found many times. V gene TRBV7-9 combines with J gene TRBJ2-3; 9 bases agree with TRBD1. Germline V gene data show CDR1 as SEHNR and CDR2 as FQNEAQ (reference sequence). The V and J ends lost 3 bases and 6 bases, in that order; junction bases with no gene match: 7. The CDR3 sequence is 15 residues long. The CDR3 here is CASSFQGQGWDTQYF. The CDR3 coding sequence is TGTGCCAGCAGCTTCCAGGGACAGGGCTGGGATACGCAGTATTTT.